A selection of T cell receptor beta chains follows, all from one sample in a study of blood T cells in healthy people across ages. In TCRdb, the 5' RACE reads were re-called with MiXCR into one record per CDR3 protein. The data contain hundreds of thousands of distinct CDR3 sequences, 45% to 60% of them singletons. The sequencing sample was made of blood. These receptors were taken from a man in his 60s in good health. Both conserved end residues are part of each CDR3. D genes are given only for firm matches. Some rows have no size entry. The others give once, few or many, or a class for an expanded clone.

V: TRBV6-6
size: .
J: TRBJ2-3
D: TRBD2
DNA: TGTGCCAGCAGTTCCGGGACTAGCGATCGAGATACGCAGTATTTT
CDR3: CASSSGTSDRDTQYF

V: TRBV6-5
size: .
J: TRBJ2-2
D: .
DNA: TGTGCCACCCTCGGTGGGGCCGGGGAGCTGTTTTTT
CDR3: CATLGGAGELFF

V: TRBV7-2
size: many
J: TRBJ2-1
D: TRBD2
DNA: TGTGCCAGCAGCTTAGGGGGACTAGCGGGAGGGTTATCCTACAATGAGCAGTTCTTC
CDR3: CASSLGGLAGGLSYNEQFF

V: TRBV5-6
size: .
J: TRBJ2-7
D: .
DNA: TGTGCCAGCAGCGTACGAAAATTAGGCGAGCAGTACTTC
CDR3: CASSVRKLGEQYF

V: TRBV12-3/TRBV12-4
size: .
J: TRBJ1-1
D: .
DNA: TGTGCCAGCAGTTTGTTAGGGTCGGTACAGGGAGCTTTCTTT
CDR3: CASSLLGSVQGAFF

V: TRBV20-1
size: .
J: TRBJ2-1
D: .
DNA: TGCAGTGCTTCCTCCCTTGAATATGAGCAGTTCTTC
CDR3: CSASSLEYEQFF

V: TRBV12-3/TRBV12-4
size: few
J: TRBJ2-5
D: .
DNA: TGTGCCAGCAACGGTGGGGGACTCGGGAAGACCCAGTACTTC
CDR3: CASNGGGLGKTQYF

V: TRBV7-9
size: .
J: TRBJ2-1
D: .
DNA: TGTGCCAGCGTGGGAGGTCTGTTGTACAATGAGCAGTTCTTC
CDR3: CASVGGLLYNEQFF

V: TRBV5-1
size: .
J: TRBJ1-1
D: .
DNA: TGCGCCAGCAGCTTTGCGGCGGCAGGAGCTGAAGCTTTCTTT
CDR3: CASSFAAAGAEAFF

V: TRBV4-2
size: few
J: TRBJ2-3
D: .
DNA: TGTGCCAGCAGCCAAAGGCGTGGGCCAGATACGCAGTATTTT
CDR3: CASSQRRGPDTQYF

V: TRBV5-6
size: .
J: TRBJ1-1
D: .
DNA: TGTGCCAGCAGCTTCGATGTCGGCGTGGAAGCTTTCTTT
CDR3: CASSFDVGVEAFF

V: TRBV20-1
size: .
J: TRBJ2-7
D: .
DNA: TGCAGTGCTAGAGATGTCGGACTATCCTACGAGCAGTACTTC
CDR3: CSARDVGLSYEQYF

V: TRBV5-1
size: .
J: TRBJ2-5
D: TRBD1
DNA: TGCGCCAGCAGCTTGGGTCTAGGGGGCTGGGAGACCCAGTACTTC
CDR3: CASSLGLGGWETQYF

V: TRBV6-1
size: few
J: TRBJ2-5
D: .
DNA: TGTGCCAGCAGTGACGCAAGGGGAGAGACCCAGTACTTC
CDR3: CASSDARGETQYF